This TCR beta chain was retrieved from a study of blood T cells in healthy people across ages (dated by TCRdb to about 2015). In terms of the full investigation: In model experiments, template switching captured about one uniquely barcoded TCR beta cDNA molecule for every two T cells. The study measured age-related changes in TCR beta repertoire diversity using deep sequencing normalized with unique cDNA molecular identifiers. Four age groups were formed from the donors: young (average approximately 17 years), middle-aged (approximately 39), aged (about 68) and long-lived (roughly 81). Donors of different ages were randomly distributed across sequencing lanes to avoid experimental bias. The study analyzed two additional independent replicas of 1 million unique cDNA reads from the same blood draw for two donors, one aged 18 to 30 and one aged 80 or older. On the study overall, not on this receptor specifically: Observed TCR beta diversity per million T cells fell roughly linearly with age, and a significant reduction was already apparent by age about 38. Because the CMV infection status of the donors was unknown, age-related changes in expanded clonotypes may potentially have been confounded. Estimates of total diversity based on one million sequenced T cells were considered lower bounds and underestimates. A strong correlation was found between observed TCR beta diversity and the percentage of naive T cells measured by flow cytometry. Compared with the aged group, more naive CD4+ T cells, fewer expanded clones and increased TCR diversity were shown by the long-lived group, suggesting age selection. Because profiling used bulk unsorted PBMCs, naive and antigen-experienced compartments could not be compared conclusively.

Library creation used 5' RACE. Sequenced on an Illumina HiSeq 2500. The second PCR ran for roughly 7 to 12 cycles and used a J-beta primer mix along with a sample-barcoded 5' primer. A unique molecular identifier was introduced onto each TCR beta cDNA molecule by a template-switch 5' adaptor carrying 12 random nucleotides. Each sample yielded at least 3 million CDR3-containing paired-end reads. All of the RNA was converted into first-strand cDNA using the Mint cDNA synthesis kit, with a TRBC-specific oligonucleotide serving as the primer. All cDNA was treated with uracil-DNA glycosylase and then went through a first 18-cycle PCR with the universal primers M1SS and BC2_uni_R. Regarding the original processing steps: Each sample was normalized by randomly selecting 1 million high-quality reads, each carrying a distinct molecular identifier. Instead of being binned into consensus sequences, reads that shared molecular identifiers were thrown out. MiTCR, run with a Q25 quality threshold and the strictest error-elimination algorithm, handled CDR3 identification, clonotype clustering and error correction. A nonparametric unseen species model using Euler transformation provided a lower-bound estimate of total TCR beta diversity. TCRdb redid the processing of the public reads, applying fastp at Q25 and MiXCR, and retained in-frame beta chains. Entries are consolidated by CDR3 protein sequence, retaining the most common genes and DNA. The V and J calls, along with clone size, are taken from TCRdb and not from the paper's own processing. Counted in this sample were 1.5 million or so distinct CDR3 sequences; 42% of them appeared once. The ten largest account for around 8% of the sample.

The germline V gene encodes CDR1 MNHNS and CDR2 SASEGT. The V and J ends are trimmed by 10 bases and 0 bases, leaving 12 bases between them. The cysteine opens and the phenylalanine closes a CDR3 of 13 amino acids. The kept DNA is CDR3 alone, 39 bases in frame from the first base. Worth noting for this clonotype: Its binding antigen is unknown. No much larger clone is present one base from it, and per-base qualities are unavailable.

Donors were around 37 systemically healthy Caucasian individuals from Russia aged 6 to 90 years. Approximately 10 milliliters of peripheral blood were collected from each donor into EDTA-treated Vacutainer tubes. Ficoll-Paque density-gradient centrifugation was used to isolate PBMCs, with at least 6 million obtained per sample. Total RNA was extracted from PBMCs with Trizol reagent, with at least 6 micrograms obtained per sample. The percentages of naive CD45RAhigh/CD27high T cells were determined by flow cytometry on a PBMC aliquot from every donor. The V gene is TRBV6-1 and the J gene is TRBJ1-1; the D gene cannot be resolved reliably. This TCR derives from a woman under 30 in good health. Sample: blood. For the CDR3, the sequence is CAMRAVVNTEAFF. Read as DNA, the sequence is TGTGCCATGAGGGCGGTGGTGAACACTGAAGCTTTCTTT.